Below are 32 T cell receptor beta chains sequenced from a single sample in a study of synovial regulatory T cells in juvenile arthritis. The assay was immunoSEQ multiplex PCR, and TCRdb's table has in-frame clones only and misses some. The repertoire shows about 10,000 clones; the top ten hold roughly 0.9%. Sequencing was performed on Treg cells from blood. Subset here: remaining (HLA-DR-negative) circulating blood Treg cells. These receptors were collected from a donor aged 2-30 years with juvenile idiopathic arthritis.

V gene TRBV5-1 combines with J gene TRBJ1-3. The V gene's germline CDR1 is SGHRS and CDR2 YFSETQ. CDR3 size: 16 residues. Only the protein is available. CDR3 sequence reads: CASSLAGTFSGNTIYF.

The chain carries TRBV7-6 and TRBJ2-6; TCRdb gives TRBD2 as the D gene, but with no DNA this cannot be confirmed. Germline V CDR1 and CDR2: SGHVS, FNYEAQ. This CDR3 has 17 residues. The protein alone is recorded here. CDR3 in amino acids: CASSLVPGVSGANVLTF.

The J gene is TRBJ1-1, the V gene TRBV5-1; absent DNA, TCRdb's TRBD1 call cannot be checked. From germline, CDR1 is SGHRS and CDR2 YFSETQ. The CDR3 is made up of 16 amino acids. DNA is not recorded here. The CDR3 sequence: CASSRTGSGVDTEAFF.

The chain employs TRBV4-1 and TRBJ2-4; the D call from TCRdb, TRBD2, cannot be confirmed without DNA. This CDR3 contains 15 residues. The DNA sequence is not available. In germline, CDR1 is MGHRA, CDR2 YSYEKL. The CDR3 protein is CASSQEGGSKNIQYF.

The V and J genes are TRBV27 and TRBJ2-2; the D call of TRBD2 rests on TCRdb alone, since no DNA is present to check it. The germline gives CDR1 MNHEY, CDR2 SMNVEV (reference sequence). The CDR3 extends over 13 amino acids. There is no recorded DNA. This CDR3 reads CASSGRVAGELFF.

The chain employs TRBV18 and TRBJ2-2. This CDR3 is built from 15 residues. Only the protein sequence is given. Germline loops: CDR1 KGHSH, CDR2 LQKENI. This CDR3 is CASSPVGPNTGELFF.

J is TRBJ1-5 and V is TRBV19. Looked up from germline, CDR1 is LNHDA and CDR2 is SQIVND (reference sequence). The length of the CDR3 is 16 residues. No DNA accompanies this entry. The CDR3 protein is CASSLIMNQFYQPQHF. The full variable domain, rest sourced from reference TRBV19 and TRBJ1-5, is DGGITQSPKYLFRKEGQNVTLSCEQNLNHDAMYWYRQDPGQGLRLIYYSQIVNDFQKGDIAEGYSVSREKKESFPLTVTSAQKNPTAFYLCASSLIMNQFYQPQHFGDGTRLSIL.

V usage is TRBV6-5 and J usage is TRBJ1-1; absent DNA, TCRdb's TRBD1 call cannot be checked. The length of the CDR3 is 15 residues. The DNA is unrecorded. From germline, CDR1 is MNHEY and CDR2 SVGAGI. The CDR3 sequence: CASSRPTQGNTEAFF.

The chain employs TRBV5-6 and TRBJ1-2; TCRdb picks TRBD1, but there is no DNA to check that call. CDR3 length: 15 amino acids. No DNA is given. CDR1 SGHDT and CDR2 YYEEEE come from the germline V gene. CDR3 protein: CASSPLRGQGYGYTF. Full variable domain (outside the CDR3, taken from reference TRBV5-6 and TRBJ1-2): DAGVTQSPTHLIKTRGQQVTLRCSPKSGHDTVSWYQQALGQGPQFIFQYYEEEERQRGNFPDRFSGHQFPNYSSELNVNALLLGDSALYLCASSPLRGQGYGYTFGSGTRLTVV.

The chain has TRBV19 and TRBJ1-5. This CDR3 has 14 amino acids. No DNA is listed. Germline assignment: CDR1 LNHDA and CDR2 SQIVND (reference sequence). The CDR3 protein is CASKVGSTNQPQHF.

The chain carries TRBV5-1 and TRBJ1-2; absent DNA, TCRdb's TRBD1 call cannot be checked. Per the germline V gene, CDR1 is SGHRS and CDR2 is YFSETQ. The CDR3 sequence is 14 residues long. The DNA is not on file. CDR3 protein: CASSWSETNYGYTF.

V is TRBV18 and J is TRBJ1-3; TCRdb proposes TRBD1, but this gene call is untestable without DNA. The length of the CDR3 is 14 residues. Only the protein sequence is given. Looked up from germline, CDR1 is KGHSH and CDR2 is LQKENI. CDR3 region: CASSPRGSGNTIYF.

The J gene is TRBJ1-3, the V gene TRBV10-1. CDR1 is WNHNN, CDR2 SYGVQD, per germline (reference sequence). The CDR3 runs to 12 residues. The DNA is not on file. CDR3 in amino acids: CASSESGNTIYF.

The chain couples TRBV19 to TRBJ2-7; TCRdb returns TRBD2, unconfirmable since there is no DNA. Germline V lookup: CDR1 LNHDA, CDR2 SQIVND (reference sequence). The CDR3 extends over 15 amino acids. DNA was not recorded. The CDR3: CASSPGLAASYEQYF. The full variable domain, completed using reference TRBV19 and TRBJ2-7, is DGGITQSPKYLFRKEGQNVTLSCEQNLNHDAMYWYRQDPGQGLRLIYYSQIVNDFQKGDIAEGYSVSREKKESFPLTVTSAQKNPTAFYLCASSPGLAASYEQYFGPGTRLTVT.

V usage is TRBV6-1 and J usage is TRBJ1-2. Germline CDR1 MNHNS, CDR2 SASEGT. There are 15 residues in the CDR3. No DNA is given. CDR3 sequence: CASSELGPANYGYTF.

V gene TRBV2 combines with J gene TRBJ1-6. Germline loops: CDR1 SNHLY, CDR2 FYNNEI. There are 15 residues in the CDR3. There is no recorded DNA. CDR3 protein: CASSDTLPRNSPLHF.

The V call is TRBV6-5, the J call TRBJ2-7; the D call from TCRdb, TRBD1, cannot be confirmed without DNA. The CDR3 length is 15 residues. DNA is not recorded here. The V gene's germline CDR1 is MNHEY and CDR2 SVGAGI. The CDR3 loop reads CASRVDRGLPYEQYF.

This sequence joins TRBV18 and TRBJ1-2; TCRdb's D call, TRBD1, is unchecked because there is no DNA. Germline-derived CDR1 and CDR2 are KGHSH and LQKENI. The length of the CDR3 is 12 residues. The DNA sequence is not available. This CDR3 reads CASSRQGYGYTF.

V is TRBV28 and J is TRBJ1-2; with no DNA, the TCRdb D assignment of TRBD1 cannot be verified. CDR1 and CDR2 from the germline V gene are MDHEN and SYDVKM. This CDR3 contains 14 residues. The coding DNA is unavailable. This CDR3 is CASSLMGAPYGYTF.

The J gene is TRBJ2-2, the V gene TRBV19. The CDR3 contains 15 residues. No DNA has been recorded. In germline, CDR1 is LNHDA, CDR2 SQIVND (reference sequence). Here the CDR3 reads CASSMTRRAPGELFF.

The chain carries TRBV5-4 and TRBJ1-5; checking the TCRdb D call of TRBD1 is not possible without DNA. This CDR3 has 14 residues. The DNA sequence is not available. Germline CDR1 is SGHNT and CDR2 is YYREEE (reference sequence). Here the CDR3 reads CASSFTPSNQPQHF.

The V gene is TRBV7-9, the J gene TRBJ1-5; without DNA, the TCRdb call of TRBD1 cannot be checked. Looked up from germline, CDR1 is SEHNR and CDR2 is FQNEAQ (reference sequence). The CDR3 is 13 amino acids. No DNA sequence is on record. The CDR3 spells CASSFDIDQPQHF.

CDR3 region: CASSRTGGTGELFF. The chain couples TRBV19 to TRBJ2-2; the TCRdb call, TRBD1, lacks DNA for checking. The CDR3 consists of 14 residues. The DNA sequence is not available. Germline V gene sequence: CDR1 LNHDA, CDR2 SQIVND (reference sequence).

This chain links TRBV28 with TRBJ2-7; TCRdb's D call of TRBD2 is untestable without DNA. Germline CDR1 reads MDHEN; CDR2 reads SYDVKM. The CDR3 covers 12 residues. No DNA has been recorded. CDR3 protein: CASRVTSAEQYF.

V is TRBV2 and J is TRBJ1-4; TCRdb's assignment of TRBD1 cannot be checked, as there is no DNA. The CDR3 extends over 13 amino acids. DNA is not recorded here. Germline CDR1 reads SNHLY; CDR2 reads FYNNEI. CDR3 amino acids: CASSDRNNEKLFF.

This chain uses TRBV9 with TRBJ2-4. From germline, CDR1 is SGDLS and CDR2 YYNGEE. This CDR3 contains 14 residues. No DNA is recorded. This CDR3 is CASSVSQSKNIQYF.

The V call is TRBV10-3, the J call TRBJ1-2; absent DNA, TCRdb's TRBD1 call cannot be checked. CDR1 and CDR2 (germline): ENHRY, SYGVKD. The CDR3 extends over 15 amino acids. No DNA is recorded. CDR3: CAIRPLDRDIIGYTF.

The gene calls are TRBV28 and TRBJ2-6; there is no DNA to check the TCRdb D call of TRBD2. This CDR3 has 15 amino acids. The entry carries no DNA sequence. The V gene's germline CDR1 is MDHEN and CDR2 SYDVKM. The CDR3 spells CASSLSGSGANVLTF.

The chain is built from TRBV18 and TRBJ1-6; TCRdb lists TRBD1, though no DNA is available to test this call. Germline CDR1 and CDR2: KGHSH and LQKENI. This CDR3 region has 16 residues. Only the protein is on record. The CDR3 is CASSPPGQAPNSPLHF.

V usage is TRBV9 and J usage is TRBJ1-1; TCRdb reports TRBD1, a call that lacks DNA to check it against. The CDR3 runs to 12 residues. No DNA has been recorded. From germline, CDR1 is SGDLS and CDR2 YYNGEE. The CDR3 sequence: CASSVAGGEAFF.

V usage is TRBV5-6 and J usage is TRBJ1-4. The CDR3 extends over 16 amino acids. The protein alone is recorded here. CDR1 is SGHDT, CDR2 YYEEEE, per germline. CDR3 sequence: CASSLPVAASNEKLFF.

This sequence joins TRBV10-1 and TRBJ2-2; as DNA is missing, the TRBD1 call by TCRdb cannot be tested. In germline, CDR1 is WNHNN, CDR2 SYGVQD (reference sequence). The CDR3 loop spans 13 amino acids. No DNA was logged. CDR3 amino acids: CASSIGGTGELFF.